The sequence of this TCR beta chain was determined in a study of blood T cell repertoires in COVID-19 (TCRdb year 2020). Broadly, across the study: Collaborator samples came from the United States, Italy and Spain and covered acute and convalescent phases of COVID-19. The material from the prospective study consisted of cDNA or gDNA derived from T cells, B-cell-depleted T cells, or PBMCs. Samples came from the ongoing ImmuneRACE study (first 160 participants) plus 1,254 subjects from 6 global collaborators. Where available, HLA class I and class II types were obtained from metadata supplied by the sample provider rather than from assay-based typing. A freely available public database, intended as a resource for researchers studying the immune response to SARS-CoV-2, is where the repertoires were released. Nearly every sample came with metadata listing a de-identified subject ID, COVID-19 status, age in years and sex. Subjects who had been exposed to COVID-19, were actively infected with it, or had recovered from it provided the deeply sampled blood TCRbeta repertoires that made up the dataset. What the research found in general, with its limitations: Clinical and demographic metadata were provided uncurated, with the amount varying by source and participant.

Whole blood was collected in K2EDTA tubes by collaborating institutions according to the institutions' own protocols. For TCRbeta analysis, collaborators shipped samples as frozen whole blood, isolated PBMCs, or DNA extracted from either of those sample types. This clone was recorded only once. The antigen this receptor binds is unknown. No clone much larger than this one lies a single base away; base qualities are absent. According to the germline V gene (reference sequence), CDR1 reads GTSNPN and CDR2 reads SVGIG. The V and J ends are trimmed by 0 bases and 4 bases, leaving 10 bases between them. From its cysteine to its phenylalanine, the CDR3 spans 14 amino acids. Only the CDR3 DNA stays, 42 bases, in frame from base 1. TCRbeta CDR3 regions were amplified from genomic DNA using the immunoSEQ Assay, a bias-controlled multiplex PCR. The authors' pipeline ran thus. The number of nucleated cells in each sample was estimated by amplification of reference gene primers within the assay. To quantify the absolute abundance of each unique TCRbeta CDR3 rearrangement, sequence reads were collapsed and filtered. For each sample, productive Simpson clonality was calculated as the square root of Simpson's diversity index over productive rearrangements. TCRdb obtained this table from immuneACCESS and retained in-frame rearrangements with V and J assigned. These tables miss some clones; where compared with another copy, unresolved V genes account for less than half of the shortfall, and the remainder is unexplained. The V and J calls and clone size come from that table; D and trimming were worked out from the DNA. The sample includes approximately 180,000 clones, with roughly 82% observed a single time. The ten largest clones represent more than 7.5% of the sample.

The material sequenced was peripheral blood. The sequence derives from a woman aged 70 to 79 with acute or convalescent COVID-19. The chain couples TRBV30 to TRBJ1-3; the D gene lacks a confident call. The CDR3 reads as follows: CAWSVPGTGNTIYF. The DNA reads as follows: TGTGCCTGGAGTGTTCCAGGTACGGGAAACACCATATATTTT.